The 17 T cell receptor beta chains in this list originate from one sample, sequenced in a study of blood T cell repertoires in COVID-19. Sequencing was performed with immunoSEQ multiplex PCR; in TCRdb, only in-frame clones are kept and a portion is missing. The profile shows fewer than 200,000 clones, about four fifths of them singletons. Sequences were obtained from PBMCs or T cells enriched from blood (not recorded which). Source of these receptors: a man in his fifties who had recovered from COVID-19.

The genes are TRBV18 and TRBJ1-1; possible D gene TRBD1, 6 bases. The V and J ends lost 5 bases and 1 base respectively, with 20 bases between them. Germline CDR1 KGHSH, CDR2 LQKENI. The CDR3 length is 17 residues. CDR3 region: CASSSVPHRAPNTEAFF. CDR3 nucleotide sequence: TGTGCCAGCTCATCCGTGCCCCACAGGGCCCCGAACACTGAAGCTTTCTTT. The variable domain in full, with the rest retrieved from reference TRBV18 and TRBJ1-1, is NAGVMQNPRHLVRRRGQEARLRCSPMKGHSHVYWYRQLPEEGLKFMVYLQKENIIDESGMPKERFSAEFPKEGPSILRIQQVVRGDSAAYFCASSSVPHRAPNTEAFFGQGTRLTVV.

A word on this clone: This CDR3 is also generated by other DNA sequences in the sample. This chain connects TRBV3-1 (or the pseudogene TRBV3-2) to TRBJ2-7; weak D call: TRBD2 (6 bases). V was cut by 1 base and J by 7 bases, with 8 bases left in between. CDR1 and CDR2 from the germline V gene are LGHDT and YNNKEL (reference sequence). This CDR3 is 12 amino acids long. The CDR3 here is CASSQAGREQYF. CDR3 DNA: TGTGCCAGCAGCCAAGCTGGGAGGGAGCAGTACTTC.

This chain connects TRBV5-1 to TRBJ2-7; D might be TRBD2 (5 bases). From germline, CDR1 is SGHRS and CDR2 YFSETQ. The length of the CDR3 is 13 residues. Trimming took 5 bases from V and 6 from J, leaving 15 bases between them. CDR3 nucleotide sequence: TGCGCCAGCAGTTCGAGGGCCTCAGTCGAGCAGTACTTC. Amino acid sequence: CASSSRASVEQYF. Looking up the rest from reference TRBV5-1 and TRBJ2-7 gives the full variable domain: KAGVTQTPRYLIKTRGQQVTLSCSPISGHRSVSWYQQTPGQGLQFLFEYFSETQRNKGNFPGRFSGRQFSNSRSEMNVSTLELGDSALYLCASSSRASVEQYFGPGTRLTVT.

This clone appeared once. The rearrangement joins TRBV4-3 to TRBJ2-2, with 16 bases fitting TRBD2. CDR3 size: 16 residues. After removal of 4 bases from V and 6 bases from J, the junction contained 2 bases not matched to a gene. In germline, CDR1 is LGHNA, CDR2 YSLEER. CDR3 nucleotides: TGCGCCAGCAGCCCCGGGACTAGCGGGGGGGCCGGGGAGCTGTTTTTT. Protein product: CASSPGTSGGAGELFF.

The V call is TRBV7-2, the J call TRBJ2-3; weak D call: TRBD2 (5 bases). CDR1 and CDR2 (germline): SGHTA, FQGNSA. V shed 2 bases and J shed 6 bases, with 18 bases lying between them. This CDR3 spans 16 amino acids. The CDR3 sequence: CASSLYWTDGVDTQYF. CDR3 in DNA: TGTGCCAGCAGCTTATATTGGACTGACGGTGTTGATACGCAGTATTTT.

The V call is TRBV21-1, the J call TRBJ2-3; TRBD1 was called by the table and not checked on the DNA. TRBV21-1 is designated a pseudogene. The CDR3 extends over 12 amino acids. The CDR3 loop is CASSNKGGTQYF. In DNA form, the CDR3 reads TGTGCCAGCAGCAACAAAGGGGGCACGCAGTATTTT.

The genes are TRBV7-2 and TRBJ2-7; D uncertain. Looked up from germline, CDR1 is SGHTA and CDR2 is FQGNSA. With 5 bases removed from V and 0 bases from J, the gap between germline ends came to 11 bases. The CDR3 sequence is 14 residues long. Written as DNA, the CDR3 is TGTGCCAGCAGCCCGGGTATGGTCTCCTACGAGCAGTACTTC. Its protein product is CASSPGMVSYEQYF.

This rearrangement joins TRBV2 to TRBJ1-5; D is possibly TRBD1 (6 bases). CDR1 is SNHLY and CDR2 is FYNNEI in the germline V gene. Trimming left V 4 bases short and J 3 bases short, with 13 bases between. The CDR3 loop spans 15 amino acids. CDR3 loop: CASSAEQGVNQPQHF. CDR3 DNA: TGTGCCAGCAGTGCAGAACAGGGAGTCAATCAGCCCCAGCATTTT.

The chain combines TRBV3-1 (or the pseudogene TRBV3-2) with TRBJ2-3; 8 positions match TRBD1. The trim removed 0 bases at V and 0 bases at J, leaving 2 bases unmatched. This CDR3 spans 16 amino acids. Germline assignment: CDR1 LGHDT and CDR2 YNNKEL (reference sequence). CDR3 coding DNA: TGTGCCAGCAGCCAAGATTGGGACAGGAGCACAGATACGCAGTATTTT. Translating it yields CASSQDWDRSTDTQYF.

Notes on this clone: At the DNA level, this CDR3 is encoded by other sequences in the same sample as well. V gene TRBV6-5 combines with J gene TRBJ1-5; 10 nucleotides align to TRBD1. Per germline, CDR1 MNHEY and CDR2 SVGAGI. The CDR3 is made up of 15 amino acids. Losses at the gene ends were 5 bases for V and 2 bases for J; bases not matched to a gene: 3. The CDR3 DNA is TGTGCCAGCAGTCCCGGGACAGGGGGCAATCAGCCCCAGCATTTT. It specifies CASSPGTGGNQPQHF.

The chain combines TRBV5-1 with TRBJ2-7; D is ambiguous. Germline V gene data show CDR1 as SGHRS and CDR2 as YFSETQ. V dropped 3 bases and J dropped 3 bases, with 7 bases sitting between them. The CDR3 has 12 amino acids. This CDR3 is CASSSNNYEQYF. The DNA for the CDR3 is TGCGCCAGCAGCTCTAATAACTACGAGCAGTACTTC.

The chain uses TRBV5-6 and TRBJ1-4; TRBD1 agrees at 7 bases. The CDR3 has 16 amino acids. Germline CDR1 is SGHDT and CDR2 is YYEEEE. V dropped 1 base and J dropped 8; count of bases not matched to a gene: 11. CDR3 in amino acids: CASSLTGASFREKLFF. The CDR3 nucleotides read TGTGCCAGCAGCTTGACAGGGGCCAGTTTCAGGGAAAAACTGTTTTTT.

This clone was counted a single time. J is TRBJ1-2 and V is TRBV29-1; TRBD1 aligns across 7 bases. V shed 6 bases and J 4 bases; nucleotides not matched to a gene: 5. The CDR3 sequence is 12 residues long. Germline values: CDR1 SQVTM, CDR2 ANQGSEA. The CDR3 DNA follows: TGCAGCGTAGTTACAGGGGCCTATGGCTACACCTTC. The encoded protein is CSVVTGAYGYTF.

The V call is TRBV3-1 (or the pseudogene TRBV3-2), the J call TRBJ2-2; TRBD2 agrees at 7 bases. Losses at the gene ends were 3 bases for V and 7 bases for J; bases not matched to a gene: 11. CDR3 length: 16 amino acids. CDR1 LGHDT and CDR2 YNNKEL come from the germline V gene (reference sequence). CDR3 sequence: CASSHGGTASIGELFF. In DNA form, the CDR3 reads TGTGCCAGCAGCCACGGGGGGACTGCCTCGATCGGGGAGCTGTTTTTT.

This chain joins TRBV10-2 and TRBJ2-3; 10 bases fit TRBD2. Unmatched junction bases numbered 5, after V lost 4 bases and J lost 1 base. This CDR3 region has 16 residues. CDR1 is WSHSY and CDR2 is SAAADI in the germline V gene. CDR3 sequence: CASSVLAGVGTDTQYF. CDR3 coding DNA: TGCGCCAGCAGTGTTCTAGCGGGGGTGGGCACAGATACGCAGTATTTT.

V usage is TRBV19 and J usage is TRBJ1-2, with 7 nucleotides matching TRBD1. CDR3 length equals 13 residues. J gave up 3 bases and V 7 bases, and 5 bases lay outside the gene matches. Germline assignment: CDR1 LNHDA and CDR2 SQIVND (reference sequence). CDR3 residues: CASKGARDYGYTF. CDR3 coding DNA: TGTGCCAGTAAGGGGGCGCGGGACTATGGCTACACCTTC.

The CDR3 DNA reads as TGTGCCTGGGGACAGGGGAGAGGGGGCTACACCTTC. This codes for CAWGQGRGGYTF. This chain joins TRBV30 and TRBJ1-2; 9 bases agree with TRBD1. With V trimmed by 5 bases and J by 8 bases, 6 bases remained unmatched. Germline assignment: CDR1 GTSNPN and CDR2 SVGIG (reference sequence). The CDR3 has 12 amino acids.